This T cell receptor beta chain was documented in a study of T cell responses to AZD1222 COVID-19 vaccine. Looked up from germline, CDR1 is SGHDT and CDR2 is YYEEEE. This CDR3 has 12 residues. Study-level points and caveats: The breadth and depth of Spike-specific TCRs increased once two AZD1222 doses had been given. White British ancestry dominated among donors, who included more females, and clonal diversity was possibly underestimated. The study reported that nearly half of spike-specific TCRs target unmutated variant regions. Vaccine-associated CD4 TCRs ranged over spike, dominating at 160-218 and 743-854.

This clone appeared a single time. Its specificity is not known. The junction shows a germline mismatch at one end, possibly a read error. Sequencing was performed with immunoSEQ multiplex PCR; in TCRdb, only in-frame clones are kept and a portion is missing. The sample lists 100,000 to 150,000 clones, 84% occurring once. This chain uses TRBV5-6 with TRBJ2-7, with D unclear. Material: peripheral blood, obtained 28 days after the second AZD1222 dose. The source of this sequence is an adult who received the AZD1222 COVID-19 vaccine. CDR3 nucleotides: TGTGCCAACAGCTCTAATTGGGACGAGCAGTACTTC. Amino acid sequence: CANSSNWDEQYF.